A selection of T cell receptor beta chains follows, all from one sample in a study of identical twins. Using its own MiXCR run on the 5' RACE reads, TCRdb lists one record per CDR3 protein. The repertoire includes some 1,700,000 distinct CDR3 sequences, less than 35% of them detected once, and about 0.25% sits in the top ten. The sample was cord blood. These receptors were collected from a newborn girl in good health. The CDR3 runs from the conserved cysteine through the conserved F or W. A D gene is named only where the DNA matches it firmly. Not every row has a clone size; where given, it reads once, few, many or a size class.

j_call	v_call	clone_size	d_call	cdr3_aa	cdr3_nt
TRBJ1-5	TRBV7-2	-	-	CASSPYGPNQPQHF	TGTGCCAGCAGCCCCTATGGGCCCAATCAGCCCCAGCATTTT
TRBJ2-3	TRBV7-8	few	TRBD2	CASSLARLARTDTQYF	TGTGCCAGCAGCTTAGCGCGACTAGCGCGCACAGATACGCAGTATTTT
TRBJ2-3	TRBV20-1	-	-	CSAREVRGPWTDTQYF	TGCAGTGCTAGAGAGGTACGGGGGCCTTGGACAGATACGCAGTATTTT
TRBJ2-7	TRBV12-3/TRBV12-4	few	TRBD1	CASSIEGQGPYEQYF	TGTGCCAGCAGTATAGAGGGACAGGGACCCTACGAGCAGTACTTC
TRBJ2-3	TRBV18	-	-	CASSPSPTLADTQYF	TGTGCCAGCTCACCCTCACCAACCCTAGCAGATACGCAGTATTTT
TRBJ2-7	TRBV15	-	-	CATSRAFIGTQYF	TGTGCCACCAGCAGAGCTTTCATCGGGACGCAGTACTTC
TRBJ2-3	TRBV2	-	TRBD2	CASNRGEGDTQYF	TGTGCCAGCAACCGGGGGGAGGGGGATACGCAGTATTTT
TRBJ1-2	TRBV6-1	-	-	CASSGGPYYGYTF	TGTGCCAGCAGTGGCGGGCCGTACTATGGCTACACCTTC
TRBJ1-1	TRBV3-1	few	-	CASSRPNANTEAFF	TGTGCCAGCAGCCGGCCCAACGCGAACACTGAAGCTTTCTTT
TRBJ1-2	TRBV12-3/TRBV12-4	few	TRBD1	CASSFGQGAVYTF	TGTGCCAGCAGTTTCGGACAGGGGGCTGTCTACACCTTC
TRBJ1-4	TRBV4-2	-	-	CASSQDAGPNEKLFF	TGTGCCAGCAGCCAAGATGCAGGCCCTAATGAAAAACTGTTTTTT
TRBJ2-7	TRBV4-1	few	TRBD2	CASSQEKGTSSYEQYF	TGCGCCAGCAGCCAAGAAAAAGGGACTAGCTCCTACGAGCAGTACTTC
TRBJ2-7	TRBV28	few	TRBD1	CASSLSGQRLYEQYF	TGTGCCAGCAGTTTATCGGGACAGAGACTCTACGAGCAGTACTTC
TRBJ1-5	TRBV28	few	-	CASRSIRRRGQPQHF	TGTGCCAGCAGGTCCATACGACGCAGGGGTCAGCCCCAGCATTTT
TRBJ2-1	TRBV5-5	-	TRBD2	CASSVAGGRGGRFF	TGTGCCAGCAGCGTGGCGGGAGGGCGTGGGGGGCGGTTCTTC
TRBJ1-1	TRBV5-1	few	-	CASSLGGAGSPEAFF	TGCGCCAGCAGCTTGGGGGGGGCGGGGTCGCCTGAAGCTTTCTTT
TRBJ2-3	TRBV5-1	-	-	CASRVRDFTDTQYF	TGCGCCAGCAGGGTTAGGGACTTTACAGATACGCAGTATTTT
TRBJ2-7	TRBV3-1	-	-	CASSPNWGSAYEQYF	TGTGCCAGCAGCCCCAACTGGGGGTCAGCCTACGAGCAGTACTTC
TRBJ1-6	TRBV20-1	once	-	CSARVSPGIPDSPLHF	TGCAGTGCTAGAGTTTCGCCCGGAATTCCCGATTCACCCCTCCACTTT
TRBJ1-5	TRBV20-1	-	TRBD1	CSASRDRDQPQHF	TGCAGTGCTAGTCGGGACAGAGATCAGCCCCAGCATTTT
TRBJ2-3	TRBV4-2	few	TRBD2	CASSQDGLAGFTDTQYF	TGTGCCAGCAGCCAAGATGGGCTAGCGGGTTTCACAGATACGCAGTATTTT
TRBJ2-3	TRBV3-1	-	-	CASSQESRAQYF	TGTGCCAGCAGCCAAGAGTCTAGGGCGCAGTATTTT
TRBJ2-7	TRBV4-2	few	TRBD1	CASSQVGTGNSYEQYF	TGTGCCAGCAGCCAAGTAGGGACAGGGAACTCCTACGAGCAGTACTTC
TRBJ2-1	TRBV2	-	-	CASSTDGYNEQFF	TGTGCCAGCAGTACCGACGGATACAATGAGCAGTTCTTC
TRBJ2-2	TRBV20-1	-	-	CSARDHSGVPTNTGELFF	TGCAGTGCTAGAGATCATTCGGGAGTGCCGACGAACACCGGGGAGCTGTTTTTT
TRBJ1-1	TRBV20-1	-	-	CSARPLAAPNTEAFF	TGCAGTGCTAGACCCCTGGCAGCCCCGAACACTGAAGCTTTCTTT
TRBJ2-7	TRBV9	-	-	CASSVASYYEQYF	TGTGCCAGCAGCGTAGCATCGTACTACGAGCAGTACTTC
TRBJ1-1	TRBV25-1	-	-	CASGADTEAFF	TGTGCCAGCGGGGCGGACACTGAAGCTTTCTTT
TRBJ1-2	TRBV20-1	few	-	CSAYRLVVGTERHGYTF	TGCAGTGCTTATAGGCTGGTAGTCGGCACCGAGCGTCATGGCTACACCTTC
TRBJ1-6	TRBV12-3/TRBV12-4	-	-	CASSPAGGHNSPLHF	TGTGCCAGCAGTCCAGCGGGGGGGCATAATTCACCCCTCCACTTT
TRBJ2-7	TRBV4-1	-	-	CASSQGGGSGFSYEQYF	TGCGCCAGCAGCCAAGGGGGAGGTAGCGGTTTTTCCTACGAGCAGTACTTC
TRBJ2-1	TRBV11-1	once	TRBD2	CASSSGTSASSYNEQFF	TGTGCCAGCAGCTCGGGGACTAGCGCAAGCTCCTACAATGAGCAGTTCTTC
TRBJ2-3	TRBV5-1	-	-	CASSSNWQGMTDTQYF	TGCGCCAGCAGCTCCAATTGGCAGGGCATGACAGATACGCAGTATTTT
TRBJ1-1	TRBV7-2	many	-	CASSVDRYTEAFF	TGTGCCAGCAGCGTGGACCGCTACACTGAAGCTTTCTTT
TRBJ1-1	TRBV2	-	-	CASSRTGIMNTEAFF	TGTGCCAGCAGCCGGACGGGTATCATGAACACTGAAGCTTTTTTT
TRBJ1-2	TRBV2	-	-	CASKKRGVNYGYTF	TGTGCCAGCAAGAAAAGGGGGGTGAACTATGGCTACACCTTC
TRBJ2-7	TRBV28	once	TRBD2	CASGGRETVYNEQYF	TGTGCCAGCGGAGGGCGGGAGACCGTCTACAATGAGCAGTACTTC
TRBJ1-2	TRBV12-3/TRBV12-4	few	TRBD1	CASSRDSPLIYGYTF	TGTGCCAGCAGCAGGGACAGCCCTTTAATTTATGGCTACACCTTC
TRBJ1-6	TRBV5-1	-	-	CASSLAPAYNSPLHF	TGCGCCAGCAGCTTGGCCCCGGCTTATAATTCACCCCTCCACTTT